Listed below are T cell receptor beta chains from one sample, sequenced in a study of CD8 T cells in ankylosing spondylitis. One entry per CDR3 protein results from TCRdb running MiXCR on the 5' RACE reads. Among 700,000 or so distinct CDR3 sequences listed, under 20% were seen once. Sequencing input: blood, either unsorted or a sorted T cell fraction (not recorded which). Receptors were obtained from a male donor with ankylosing spondylitis. CDR3s include the opening cysteine and the closing phenylalanine or tryptophan. The D gene is left open where the match is weak. Size tells how often a clone was seen (once, few, many) or the class of an expanded clone, and some rows leave it out.

V	size	J	D	length	DNA	CDR3
TRBV7-2	.	TRBJ2-1	TRBD1	13	TGTGCCAGCAGCTTAACAACAGGGGGCGAGCAGTTCTTC	CASSLTTGGEQFF
TRBV10-3	few	TRBJ2-3	TRBD2	19	TGTGCCACCCGCGGACTAGCGAGGAACACCGAGGGGAGCACAGATACGCAGTATTTT	CATRGLARNTEGSTDTQYF
TRBV6-2/TRBV6-3	.	TRBJ2-2	.	17	TGTGCCAGCAGCCAAAATCTCAGGGTCAAGAACACCGGGGAGCTGTTTTTT	CASSQNLRVKNTGELFF
TRBV20-1	.	TRBJ2-1	TRBD1	14	TGCAGTGCTAAGTCCCGACAGGGGGCTGATGAGCAGTTCTTC	CSAKSRQGADEQFF
TRBV12-3/TRBV12-4	few	TRBJ2-7	TRBD1	16	TGTGCCAGCAGTTTACGGTTACGGGACAGCTCCTACGAGCAGTACTTC	CASSLRLRDSSYEQYF
TRBV12-3/TRBV12-4	.	TRBJ2-4	TRBD2	18	TGTGCCAGCAGTTCCCCACCGCGGGAGAGTTTAGCCAAAAACATTCAGTACTTC	CASSSPPRESLAKNIQYF
TRBV28	.	TRBJ1-5	.	12	TGTGCCAGCAGTTCGGGGGGTAAGCCCCAGCATTTT	CASSSGGKPQHF
TRBV5-1	few	TRBJ2-7	.	14	TGCGCCAGCAGCTTGGGTCCGGAATACTACGAGCAGTACTTC	CASSLGPEYYEQYF
TRBV5-1	.	TRBJ2-7	TRBD2	15	TGCGCCAGCAGCTTCGGTATAGCGGGAGTGTACGAGCAGTACTTC	CASSFGIAGVYEQYF
TRBV7-2	few	TRBJ2-2	TRBD2	16	TGTGCCAGCAGCACCCTAGCGGGGGTGAACACCGGGGAGCTGTTTTTT	CASSTLAGVNTGELFF
TRBV20-1	many	TRBJ1-1	.	11	TGCAGAACCGGGGGGGGATACGAAGCTTTCTTT	CRTGGGYEAFF
TRBV9	.	TRBJ2-1	.	17	TGTGCCAGCAGCACCCGTTCGGAGGAGAACCTTTACAATGAGCAGTTCTTC	CASSTRSEENLYNEQFF
TRBV4-1	.	TRBJ2-5	.	14	TGCGCCAGCAGCCCAGCGGACAGCCAAGAGACCCAGTACTTC	CASSPADSQETQYF
TRBV30	.	TRBJ2-3	TRBD2	15	TGTGCCTGGAACGCCGGGACTAGCGGGACAGATACGCAGTATTTT	CAWNAGTSGTDTQYF
TRBV27	.	TRBJ2-1	TRBD2	14	TGTGCCAGCACTGTCACGGGAGGAGTTGATGAGCAGTTCTTC	CASTVTGGVDEQFF
TRBV27	.	TRBJ2-7	.	14	TGTGCCAGCAGTTTATCCTGGGGTGCCTACGAGCAGTACTTC	CASSLSWGAYEQYF
TRBV24-1	.	TRBJ2-5	.	15	TGTGCCACCAGTGACCGGCGGGCCGAGAGGGAGACCCAGTACTTC	CATSDRRAERETQYF